These 3 T cell receptor beta chains were all obtained from the same sample, sequenced in a study of blood T cell repertoires in COVID-19. TCRdb's table, derived via immunoSEQ multiplex PCR, lists solely in-frame clones and lacks some. The sample yields 300,000 to 400,000 clones, less than 85% seen once. Material for sequencing was PBMCs or T cells enriched from blood (not recorded which). These receptor sequences come from a woman between 25 and 40 years old who had been exposed to COVID-19.

This clone showed up just once. The chain employs TRBV6-5 and TRBJ1-2, with 7 bases identical to TRBD1. The V segment lost 7 bases and the J segment 7 bases; nucleotides outside the gene matches: 12. Germline CDR1 reads MNHEY; CDR2 reads SVGAGI. The CDR3 contains 14 residues. As DNA, the CDR3 is TGTGCCAGCATCCATGACAGGGCAGTAGGTGGCTACACCTTC. Protein product: CASIHDRAVGGYTF.

This clone was recorded at least ten times. The V gene is TRBV4-1, the J gene TRBJ1-1; no clear D gene. The CDR3 contains 12 residues. The V and J ends lost 4 bases and 5 bases respectively, with 8 bases between them. Germline loops: CDR1 MGHRA, CDR2 YSYEKL. The CDR3 here is CASSRPGTEAFF. The CDR3 nucleotides read TGCGCCAGCAGCCGGCCGGGGACTGAAGCTTTCTTT.

The chain combines TRBV28 with TRBJ2-7; possible D gene TRBD1, 6 bases. The V end lost 8 bases, the J end lost 3 bases, and 23 bases lay between the germline ends. The CDR3 has 16 amino acids. Per the germline V gene, CDR1 is MDHEN and CDR2 is SYDVKM. The CDR3 loop is CASPPTGETGGYEQYF. CDR3 in DNA: TGTGCCAGCCCTCCGACCGGGGAGACAGGTGGCTACGAGCAGTACTTC.